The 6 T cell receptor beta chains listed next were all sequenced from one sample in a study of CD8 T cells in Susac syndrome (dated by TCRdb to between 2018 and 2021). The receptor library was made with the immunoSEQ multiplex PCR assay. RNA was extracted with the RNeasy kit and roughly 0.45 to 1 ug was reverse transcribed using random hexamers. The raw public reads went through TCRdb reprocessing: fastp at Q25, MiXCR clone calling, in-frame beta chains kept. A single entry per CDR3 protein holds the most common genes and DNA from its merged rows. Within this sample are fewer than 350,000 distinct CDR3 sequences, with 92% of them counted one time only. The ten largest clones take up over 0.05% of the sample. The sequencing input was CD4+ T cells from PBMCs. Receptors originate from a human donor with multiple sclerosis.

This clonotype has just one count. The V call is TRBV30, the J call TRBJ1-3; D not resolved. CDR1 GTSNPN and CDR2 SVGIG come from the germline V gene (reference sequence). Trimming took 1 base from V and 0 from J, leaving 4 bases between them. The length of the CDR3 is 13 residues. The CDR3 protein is CAWSGISGNTIYF. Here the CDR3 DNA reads TGTGCCTGGAGTGGGATCTCTGGAAACACCATATATTTT.

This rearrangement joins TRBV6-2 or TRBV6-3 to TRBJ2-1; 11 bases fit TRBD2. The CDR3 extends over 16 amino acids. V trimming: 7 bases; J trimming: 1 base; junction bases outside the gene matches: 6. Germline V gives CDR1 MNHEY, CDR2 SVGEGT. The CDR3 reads CASTLLAGVSYNEQFF. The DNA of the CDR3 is TGTGCCAGCACGCTACTAGCGGGAGTTTCCTACAATGAGCAGTTCTTC.

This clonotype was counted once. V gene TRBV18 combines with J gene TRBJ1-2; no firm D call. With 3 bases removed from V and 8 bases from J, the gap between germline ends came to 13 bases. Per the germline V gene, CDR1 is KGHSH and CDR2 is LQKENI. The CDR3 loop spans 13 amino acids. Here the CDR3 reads CASSPDRLRGYTF. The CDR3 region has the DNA TGTGCCAGCTCACCGGACCGACTTCGGGGCTACACCTTC. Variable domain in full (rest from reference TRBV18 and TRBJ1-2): NAGVMQNPRHLVRRRGQEARLRCSPMKGHSHVYWYRQLPEEGLKFMVYLQKENIIDESGMPKERFSAEFPKEGPSILRIQQVVRGDSAAYFCASSPDRLRGYTFGSGTRLTVV.

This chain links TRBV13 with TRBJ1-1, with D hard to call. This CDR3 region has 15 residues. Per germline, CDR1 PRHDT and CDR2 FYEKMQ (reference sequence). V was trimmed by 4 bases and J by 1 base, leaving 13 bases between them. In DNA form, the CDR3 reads TGTGCCAGCAGCTCCCACGTGCGGCCGAACACTGAAGCTTTCTTT. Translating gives CASSSHVRPNTEAFF.

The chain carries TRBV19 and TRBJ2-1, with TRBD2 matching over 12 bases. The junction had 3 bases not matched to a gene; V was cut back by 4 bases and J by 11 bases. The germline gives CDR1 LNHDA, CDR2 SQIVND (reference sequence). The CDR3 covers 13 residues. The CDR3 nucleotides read TGTGCCAGTAGTACCGGACTAGCGGGACAGCAGTTCTTC. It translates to CASSTGLAGQQFF.

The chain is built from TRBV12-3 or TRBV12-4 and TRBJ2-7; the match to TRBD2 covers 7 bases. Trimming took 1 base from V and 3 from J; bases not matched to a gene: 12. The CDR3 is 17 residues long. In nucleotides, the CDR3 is TGTGCCAGCAGTTTAGTCCATGGGGGGGGGAATAGCTACGAGCAGTACTTC. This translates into CASSLVHGGGNSYEQYF.